This T cell receptor beta chain was documented in a study of cytomegalovirus exposure and HLA in healthy donors. The table came from immunoSEQ multiplex PCR; TCRdb's copy has only in-frame clones and leaves some out. The repertoire includes 130,000 or so clones, 75% to 90% of them detected once, and around 6% sits in the top ten. The germline gives CDR1 SGHRS, CDR2 YFSETQ. V was pared by 0 bases and J by 7 bases, with 19 bases of the junction left unmatched. This CDR3 has 19 amino acids. A 120-subject validation cohort, separate from the approximately 720-subject first cohort, supplied the donors. About this clone itself: Antigen specificity is unknown.

Study results and caveats: Reports credit the classifier with highly specific, highly sensitive diagnosis of cytomegalovirus status.

The V call is TRBV5-1, the J call TRBJ2-7; 10 nucleotides align to TRBD2. The sample taken for sequencing was PBMCs. This TCR came from a woman aged 25 to 39 in good health and CMV-seropositive. The CDR3 here is CASSLDMWLAGEDSGEQYF. CDR3 DNA sequence: TGCGCCAGCAGCTTGGATATGTGGCTAGCGGGAGAAGATTCGGGAGAGCAGTACTTC.